These T cell receptor beta chains were read from a single sample in a study of regulatory T cells in long-lasting Graves disease. Via MiXCR, TCRdb re-called the multiplex PCR reads, giving one row per CDR3 protein. Altogether about 310,000 distinct CDR3 sequences are present, more than 20% being singletons, with the ten largest covering more than 55%. The sample in question was peripheral blood mononuclear cells (PBMCs), obtained when the disease was refractory, from a patient treated with antithyroid drugs. The receptor set was obtained from a female donor with Graves disease. The CDR3 runs from the conserved cysteine through the conserved F or W. Each record gives: V gene, clone size, D gene, J gene, CDR3 protein, CDR3 DNA. The D gene is left open where the match is weak. The listing skips clone size in some rows; elsewhere it reads once, few, many or a size class.

TRBV2,many,.,TRBJ1-1,CASRAMNTEAFF,TGTGCCAGCAGAGCCATGAACACTGAAGCTTTCTTT
TRBV6-1,once,.,TRBJ2-5,CASSDTWDPSSTRYF,TGTGCCAGCAGTGACACCTGGGACCCCTCATCGACCCGGTACTTC
TRBV6-1,few,.,TRBJ2-2,CASSTQAYGLTGELFF,TGTGCCAGCAGTACACAGGCTTATGGGCTCACCGGGGAGCTGTTTTTT
TRBV20-1,few,.,TRBJ1-3,CSARGQDGRNTIYF,TGCAGTGCTAGGGGTCAGGACGGGCGGAACACCATATATTTT
TRBV29-1,.,.,TRBJ2-5,CSVEEGRGRGETQYF,TGCAGCGTTGAAGAGGGCCGGGGCAGAGGAGAGACCCAGTACTTC
TRBV14,.,TRBD1,TRBJ2-2,CASSQLGQGTGELFF,TGTGCCAGCAGCCAACTCGGACAGGGCACCGGGGAGCTGTTTTTT
TRBV28,many,TRBD2,TRBJ2-7,CASSPPGVAGGPSVYEQYF,TGTGCCAGCAGTCCTCCAGGGGTAGCGGGAGGGCCCTCGGTATACGAGCAGTACTTC
TRBV20-1,.,.,TRBJ2-3,CSAQHRSGTDTQYF,TGCAGTGCTCAACACAGGTCGGGCACAGATACGCAGTATTTT
TRBV7-8,many,.,TRBJ1-4,CASSLKGTDNEKLFF,TGTGCCAGCAGCCTAAAGGGGACGGATAATGAAAAACTGTTTTTT
TRBV12-3/TRBV12-4,many,.,TRBJ1-5,CASSLGMPQHF,TGTGCCAGCAGTTTAGGGATGCCCCAGCATTTT
TRBV12-3/TRBV12-4,few,.,TRBJ2-7,CASSSSSDGSYEQYF,TGTGCCAGCAGTTCGTCGTCGGACGGTTCCTACGAGCAGTACTTC
TRBV28,many,.,TRBJ1-2,CASSLGGKAYGYTF,TGTGCCAGCAGTTTGGGAGGGAAAGCCTATGGCTACACCTTC